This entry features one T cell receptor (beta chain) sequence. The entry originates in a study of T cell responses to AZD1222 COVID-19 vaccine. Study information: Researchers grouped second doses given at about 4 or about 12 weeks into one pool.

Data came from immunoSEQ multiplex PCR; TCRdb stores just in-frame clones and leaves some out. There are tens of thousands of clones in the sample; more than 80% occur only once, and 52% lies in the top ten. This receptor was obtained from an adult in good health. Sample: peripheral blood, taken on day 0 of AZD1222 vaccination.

The CDR3 bases are TGCAGCGTGTCCCGGGACAGGTGGGGCTACACCTTC. Its protein is CSVSRDRWGYTF. This chain links TRBV29-1 with TRBJ1-2, with 8 bases matching TRBD1. The V segment lost 6 bases and the J segment 8 bases; nucleotides outside the gene matches: 8. CDR3 length: 12 residues. The V gene's germline CDR1 is SQVTM and CDR2 ANQGSEA. Full variable domain (remainder filled in from reference TRBV29-1 and TRBJ1-2): SAVISQKPSRDICQRGTSLTIQCQVDSQVTMMFWYRQQPGQSLTLIATANQGSEATYESGFVIDKFPISRPNLTFSTLTVSNMSPEDSSIYLCSVSRDRWGYTFGSGTRLTVV.